These T cell receptor beta chains were read from a single sample in a study of blood T cell repertoires in COVID-19. The assay was immunoSEQ multiplex PCR, and TCRdb's table has in-frame clones only and misses some. Found here are a few hundred thousand clones, 88% of them singletons; the top ten hold about 8.6%. The sequencing sample was made of peripheral blood. These receptor sequences come from a man aged 18 to 30 with active or convalescent COVID-19. The CDR3 runs from the conserved cysteine through the conserved F or W. The D gene is left open where the match is weak. Rows give clone size only sometimes, using once, few, many, or a class for an expanded clone.

>TRBJ1-1|TRBV4-3|TRBD1|NA
CASSQDWNPGTGTSEAFF
TGCGCCAGCAGCCAAGATTGGAATCCCGGGACAGGGACAAGTGAAGCTTTCTTT
>TRBJ2-5|TRBV29-1|TRBD2|few
CSVLGTSGGAIKTQYF
TGCAGCGTGCTAGGGACTAGCGGGGGGGCTATAAAGACCCAGTACTTC
>TRBJ2-7|TRBV12-3/TRBV12-4|TRBD2|NA
CASSPRRAGEQYF
TGTGCCAGCAGTCCCCGAAGAGCGGGAGAGCAGTACTTC
>TRBJ1-1|TRBV6-5|TRBD1|NA
CASSQLTGDAEAFF
TGTGCCAGCAGCCAACTCACAGGGGACGCTGAAGCTTTCTTT
>TRBJ2-1|TRBV6-5|TRBD1|NA
CASTGGRYNEQFF
TGTGCCAGCACAGGGGGTAGGTACAATGAGCAGTTCTTC
>TRBJ2-5|TRBV9|NA|NA
CASSVGSSGQETQYF
TGTGCCAGCAGCGTAGGTAGCTCGGGCCAAGAGACCCAGTACTTC
>TRBJ1-4|TRBV3-1/TRBV3-2|NA|NA
CASSQDPTAGGEEKLFF
TGTGCCAGCAGCCAAGACCCGACGGCGGGTGGGGAGGAAAAACTGTTTTTT
>TRBJ2-1|TRBV15|TRBD2|NA
CATSRDKTSGGNEQFF
TGTGCCACCAGCAGAGATAAGACTAGCGGGGGGAATGAGCAGTTCTTC
>TRBJ1-6|TRBV27|NA|once
CASRPSTGYSPLHF
TGTGCCAGCAGACCATCGACAGGATACTCACCCCTCCACTTT
>TRBJ2-7|TRBV27|NA|NA
CASSPLGQSISYEQYF
TGTGCCAGCAGTCCGCTTGGACAGTCGATTAGCTACGAGCAGTACTTC
>TRBJ1-4|TRBV30|NA|many
CAWSQGALPSEKLFF
TGTGCCTGGAGTCAAGGGGCCCTGCCTTCTGAAAAACTGTTTTTT
>TRBJ1-4|TRBV13|TRBD1|NA
CASSSRDRNEKLFF
TGTGCCAGCAGCTCCCGGGACAGGAATGAAAAACTGTTTTTT
>TRBJ2-7|TRBV15|TRBD2|NA
CATSRGNGGSYEQYF
TGTGCCACCAGCAGGGGAAACGGGGGGTCCTACGAGCAGTACTTC
>TRBJ1-5|TRBV12-5|TRBD1|once
CASGSGQGIQPQHF
TGTGCTAGTGGTTCGGGACAGGGGATACAGCCCCAGCATTTT
>TRBJ1-6|TRBV3-1/TRBV3-2|TRBD1|NA
CASSPQGGSSPLHF
TGTGCCAGCAGCCCGCAGGGGGGAAGTTCACCCCTCCACTTT
>TRBJ2-1|TRBV4-2|TRBD2|NA
CASSQSSGGYNEQFF
TGTGCCAGCAGCCAGTCTAGCGGGGGCTACAATGAGCAGTTCTTC
>TRBJ1-4|TRBV27|NA|NA
CASSLFRAEKLFF
TGTGCCAGCAGTTTATTCAGGGCTGAAAAACTGTTTTTT
>TRBJ2-5|TRBV13|NA|NA
CASSPAPLRLMETQYF
TGTGCCAGCAGCCCCGCCCCATTAAGACTCATGGAGACCCAGTACTTC
>TRBJ1-1|TRBV6-5|NA|NA
CASRGWGRAEAFF
TGTGCCAGCAGGGGCTGGGGGAGGGCTGAAGCTTTCTTT
>TRBJ2-7|TRBV9|NA|NA
CASAIGGGSTYEQYF
TGTGCCAGCGCAATAGGGGGGGGATCCACCTACGAGCAGTACTTC
>TRBJ2-5|TRBV11-1|NA|NA
CASSSGVQETQYF
TGTGCCAGCAGCTCAGGGGTGCAAGAGACCCAGTACTTC
>TRBJ2-1|TRBV25-1|TRBD1|NA
CASTSGTGVTEQFF
TGTGCCTCAACCTCCGGGACAGGGGTAACTGAGCAGTTCTTC
>TRBJ1-2|TRBV6-2/TRBV6-3|TRBD1|NA
CASSYSTEGAVYGYTF
TGTGCCAGCAGTTACTCGACGGAGGGGGCTGTTTATGGCTACACCTTC
>TRBJ2-3|TRBV5-1|NA|NA
CASSLREPTDTQYF
TGCGCCAGCAGCTTGCGGGAGCCCACAGATACGCAGTATTTT
>TRBJ1-3|TRBV19|NA|many
CASSTQTGRAASGNTIYF
TGTGCCAGTTCCACACAGACCGGGCGGGCGGCTTCTGGAAACACCATATATTTT
>TRBJ1-6|TRBV18|TRBD1|few
CASSPTGTVLYSPLHF
TGTGCCAGCTCACCAACGGGGACAGTCCTCTATTCACCCCTCCACTTT
>TRBJ1-4|TRBV28|TRBD1|NA
CASGQTGVEKLFF
TGTGCCAGCGGTCAAACAGGGGTTGAAAAACTGTTTTTT
>TRBJ2-5|TRBV9|NA|NA
CASSVAAYQETQYF
TGTGCCAGCAGCGTAGCTGCGTACCAAGAGACCCAGTACTTC
>TRBJ1-1|TRBV6-2/TRBV6-3|NA|NA
CASSLQRNTEAFF
TGTGCCAGCAGCCTACAGAGGAACACTGAAGCTTTCTTT
>TRBJ1-6|TRBV2|NA|NA
CASRGGALHF
TGTGCCAGCAGGGGGGGGGCCCTCCACTTT
>TRBJ1-6|TRBV10-2|NA|NA
CASSDGVRNSPLHF
TGCGCCAGCAGTGATGGAGTACGAAATTCACCCCTCCACTTT
>TRBJ2-7|TRBV11-2|NA|medium-sized
CASSLVFSGYEQYF
TGTGCCAGCAGCTTAGTTTTTAGTGGCTACGAGCAGTACTTC
>TRBJ2-1|TRBV7-3|TRBD2|NA
CASSRPGTSAEQFF
TGTGCCAGCAGCCGCCCCGGGACTAGCGCCGAGCAGTTCTTC
>TRBJ1-2|TRBV19|TRBD1|NA
CASSPRTGPYGYTF
TGTGCCAGTAGTCCTCGGACAGGCCCCTATGGCTACACCTTC
>TRBJ1-1|TRBV6-5|TRBD1|NA
CASSYGTGGTEAFF
TGTGCCAGCAGTTACGGGACAGGGGGCACTGAAGCTTTCTTT
>TRBJ2-5|TRBV2|TRBD2|NA
CASSGGLAGPQETQYF
TGTGCCAGCAGTGGAGGGCTAGCGGGACCCCAAGAGACCCAGTACTTC
>TRBJ1-1|TRBV19|NA|NA
CASSTTGGNTEAFF
TGTGCCAGTAGTACGACGGGGGGGAACACTGAAGCTTTCTTT
>TRBJ2-7|TRBV4-1|NA|NA
CASSQYQDSYEQYF
TGCGCCAGCAGCCAATATCAGGACTCCTACGAGCAGTACTTC
>TRBJ2-1|TRBV5-4|TRBD2|NA
CASRAGLAGNNEQFF
TGTGCCAGCAGGGCGGGACTAGCGGGGAACAATGAGCAGTTCTTC
>TRBJ2-2|TRBV7-2|TRBD1|NA
CASSQPTGVITGELFF
TGTGCCAGCAGCCAACCGACAGGGGTAATCACCGGGGAGCTGTTTTTT
>TRBJ2-7|TRBV21-1|NA|many
CASSIRFYEQYF
TGTGCCAGCAGCATCCGTTTCTACGAGCAGTACTTC
>TRBJ2-7|TRBV6-5|NA|NA
CASSIRYAEAYEQYF
TGTGCCAGCAGTATACGTTACGCAGAGGCCTACGAGCAGTACTTC
>TRBJ2-5|TRBV9|NA|NA
CASSYTWQETQYF
TGTGCCAGCAGCTATACATGGCAAGAGACCCAGTACTTC
>TRBJ2-6|TRBV9|NA|NA
CASSVAATALPGANVLTF
TGTGCCAGCAGCGTAGCTGCGACAGCCCTACCTGGGGCCAACGTCCTGACTTTC
>TRBJ2-6|TRBV2|NA|NA
CASSAGGISGANVLTF
TGTGCCAGCAGTGCCGGGGGAATCTCTGGGGCCAACGTCCTGACTTTC
>TRBJ2-7|TRBV12-5|TRBD1|NA
CASGLQGNPYEQYF
TGTGCTAGTGGTTTACAGGGGAATCCCTACGAGCAGTACTTC
>TRBJ1-2|TRBV6-5|NA|few
CASSPATHYGYTF
TGTGCCAGCAGCCCGGCGACACATTATGGCTACACCTTC
>TRBJ1-1|TRBV18|NA|few
CASSPPYGENTEAFF
TGTGCCAGCTCACCACCGTACGGGGAGAACACTGAAGCTTTCTTT
>TRBJ1-5|TRBV6-5|NA|NA
CASSWYNLGNQPQHF
TGTGCCAGCAGTTGGTACAACCTCGGGAATCAGCCCCAGCATTTT
>TRBJ2-1|TRBV19|TRBD2|NA
CASSWSTSGGGEQFF
TGTGCCAGTAGTTGGTCCACTAGCGGGGGCGGGGAGCAGTTCTTC
>TRBJ1-2|TRBV2|NA|NA
CASSRDAGGGYTF
TGTGCCAGCAGTCGGGACGCCGGGGGTGGCTACACCTTC
>TRBJ2-1|TRBV4-1|NA|NA
CASSQEIQGQFF
TGCGCCAGCAGCCAAGAAATCCAGGGGCAGTTCTTC
>TRBJ2-7|TRBV6-2/TRBV6-3|NA|once
CASSFSIGTKSYEQYF
TGTGCCAGCAGTTTTTCGATCGGGACAAAATCCTACGAGCAGTACTTC
>TRBJ2-4|TRBV5-6|TRBD2|NA
CASSSGTTKNIQYF
TGTGCCAGCAGCTCCGGGACTACCAAAAACATTCAGTACTTC